This T cell receptor beta chain appears in the sequencing data of a study of cytomegalovirus exposure and HLA in healthy donors (dated by TCRdb to about 2017). A note on the overall study: An earlier analysis of several hundred of the donors reported more than 250 Gb of sequence data and roughly 110 million unique TCR beta sequences from around 200 million T cells. An earlier analysis of some 500 of the donors applied high-throughput TCR beta sequencing to assess whether each TCR beta V gene segment acted as functional or pseudogenic. A later analysis re-examined previously published TCR beta repertoires from just over 650 donors and added high-resolution HLA genotyping to investigate patterns of TCR occurrence. The study profiled the T cell repertoires of under 850 subjects by immunosequencing and related them to cytomegalovirus serostatus. Every discovery cohort repertoire had been produced on one sequencing platform. Genome-wide SNP genotypes for about three fifths of the roughly 670 donors were used in a later genetic analysis, which treated that subset as a discovery cohort. Around 320 gigabases of sequencing data and approximately 85 million unique TCR sequences were included in an early release covering about 700 HLA-typed donors. Across approximately 420 genotyped donors of the cohort, an average of about 240,000 unique TCR beta nucleotide sequences per donor were sequenced, and about a sixth of those sequences were non-productive. Rather than using new phenotypic data, the later analysis identified candidate immune exposures from TCR beta sequences and from how often those sequences occurred across donors. Donor age, sex, ethnicity and CMV serostatus were compiled alongside the repertoire data. Of the 300 to 500 genotyped donors, more than 75% were placed in the genetic ancestry cluster associated with self-reported Caucasian donors. The study aimed to test whether signatures of past pathogen exposure could be identified by cataloging public T cell receptors. To predict cytomegalovirus infection status, the study brought together high-throughput TCR immunosequencing, statistical association of individual TCRs with disease status, and machine learning. Four or five DR-DQ haplotypes were handled as single units for association and clustering because linkage in the cohort was strong. The number of donors typed differed by locus, with about 629-630 for A, B, C, DRB1 and DQB1, around 500 for DQA1, approximately 580 for DPA1, and approximately 470 for DPB1. A separate validation cohort of over a hundred different subjects was used in addition to the roughly 670-subject first cohort. Both class I and class II loci were covered by HLA typing, at four-digit resolution. Results and caveats for the whole study, not just this receptor: Only TCR beta chains were sequenced in this cohort, and the absence of alpha or paired-chain data limited detectable features. The authors suggested that the approach could potentially be extended to other disease states and immunological phenotypes. A later genetic analysis associated a missense DCLRE1C variant with V-gene and J-gene trimming of TCR beta chains, and an independent cohort replicated the association. A cluster of highly shared sequence variants was judged likely to be a technical artifact of the sequencing pipeline. Because some donors lacked HLA typing at each locus, the association tests relied only on the typed subset. Roughly uniform sequencing depth across donors was assumed in presence/absence analyses, although this assumption may not hold. A later analysis found that most CMV-associated TCR beta chains appeared HLA-restricted, with HLA associations seemingly driven largely by CMV exposure. Because counts were too low, roughly 18 rarely observed V segments, including chromosome 9 orphons, were left out of the earlier analysis of over 550 of the donors. The study gave a list of some 150 TCR beta chains associated with cytomegalovirus. Because the 87-base-pair reads could not distinguish some IMGT-functional V segments, including TRBV6-2 and TRBV6-3, those segments were excluded. In a later analysis, HLA-associated TCR beta chains were found to be more clonally expanded and to have lower generation probabilities than equally common non-associated chains. In a later genetic analysis, fewer N-insertions in productive TCRs were reported among donors in an Asian-associated ancestry cluster than the approximately 710-donor mean. A later analysis associated around 16,000 TCR beta sequences with specific HLA alleles at a false discovery rate of 0.05. A further reported finding was that TCR beta sequences accurately predicted the HLA-A and HLA-B alleles for most subjects in the first cohort. In vitro tests confirmed that three of the cytomegalovirus-associated TCR beta chains recognize cytomegalovirus antigens. In an earlier analysis of fewer than 700 of the donors, most TCR beta V segments appeared in productive rearrangements about 87% or about 30% of the time, broadly matching IMGT annotations. When HLA alleles, especially DR and DQ, strongly co-occurred, TCR associations were difficult to assign to individual alleles. According to a later analysis, TCR association rates differed among HLA loci, with DRB1 alleles showing the most associated TCRs and HLA-C alleles showing the fewest. Correlated functional status among segregating V segments might be attributable to linkage disequilibrium, but an unknown experimental factor could not be ruled out. According to a later analysis, parvovirus B19, influenza, CMV and Epstein-Barr virus appeared linked to several top co-occurrence clusters. In both the original and validation cohorts, the classifier was reported to diagnose cytomegalovirus status with high specificity and sensitivity. The only immune exposure information available for the cohort was CMV serostatus. While some public TCRs were present in many individuals, most TCR sequences turned up only very rarely across donors.

The cohort comprised several hundred healthy bone marrow donors. At the time of sampling, all cohort members were nominally healthy, though unrecorded immune exposures were likely present. The donor tested CMV seronegative and was one of the 352 seronegative cohort members. A peripheral blood sample was collected from each donor, and TCR beta sequencing was performed on peripheral blood mononuclear cells. The Qiagen DNeasy Blood Extraction Kit was used to extract genomic DNA from the blood cell samples. CDR1 is given as SNHLY and CDR2 as FYNNEI, both from the germline V gene. Including the terminal cysteine and phenylalanine, the CDR3 comprises 12 residues. Left in the record is the CDR3 DNA by itself, 36 bases read in frame from the first base. V and J lose 6 bases and 7 bases, and a span of 12 bases separates them. To prepare the library, the immunoSEQ multiplex PCR assay was applied. For the multiplex PCR, a mixture combining 60 forward primers for TCR Vbeta segments and 13 reverse primers for TCR Jbeta segments was used. Amplification of the CDR3 region of rearranged TCR beta genes was performed with a multiplex PCR assay on genomic DNA. Amplified TCR beta libraries were sequenced as 87-base-pair reads on the Illumina HiSeq System. From the authors' description of their analysis: In a later analysis, around 80 million unique TCR beta chains were counted across the roughly 610 repertoires, and around 11 million of these chains were shared by at least two donors. Raw reads were error-corrected and collapsed into unique sequences with a nearest-neighbor algorithm that merged closely related sequences to remove PCR and sequencing errors. V, D and J gene segments were assigned by aligning CDR3 sequences to IMGT reference sequences. For a sequence to be retained, at least a six-nucleotide match to both a V gene segment and a J gene segment was required. Rearrangements were classified as productive when the CDR3 lacked stop codons and remained in frame with V and J, and all other rearrangements were classified as non-productive. Following IMGT convention, CDR3 was defined as the stretch from the second conserved V-encoded cysteine to the conserved J-encoded phenylalanine. Sequences without an unambiguous match to a single V gene segment were excluded from the earlier analysis of approximately 600 of the donors. In an earlier analysis of approximately 500 of the donors, a V segment was called functional when productive rearrangements were above 56.7%, and segregating when the standard deviation between donors exceeded 5%. A statistical classification framework was built for diagnosing cytomegalovirus status from the catalog of TCR beta chain sequences. In a later analysis, TCR nucleotide sequences were compared against IMGT/GENE-DB human TR gene sequences so that V and J genes could be assigned. In a later analysis, CDR3 sequences and most-parsimonious VDJ recombination scenarios were assigned using the TCRdist pipeline. In a later analysis, every TCR beta chain was defined by the combination of its CDR3 amino acid sequence and its V-gene family, and reads without a unique V-gene family were dropped. As a way to deal with suspected cross-contamination and a sequencing artifact, a later analysis dropped 450 to 700 nucleotide sequences that were highly shared and had low generation probability. For each public chain, a later analysis derived a clonal expansion index from normalized ranks of inferred template counts within each repertoire. In a later analysis, generation probabilities were computed using a VDJ recombination model fitted to out-of-frame rearrangements, and the results were checked against IGoR. Hypergeometric tests were used in a later analysis to score TCR-TCR, TCR-HLA and TCR-CMV co-occurrence, with a repertoire-size bias correction applied to the TCR pairs. In a later analysis, false discovery rates were estimated by permuting HLA or CMV assignments 20 times. In a later analysis, co-occurring TCRs were grouped using DBSCAN, with TCRdist sequence similarity added in when clustering inside HLA-allele-positive subsets. Repertoires with fewer than 30,000 or more than 120,000 public chains were left out of co-occurrence clustering, as were five repertoires with anomalous nucleotide sharing. The table was pulled from immuneACCESS by TCRdb, which kept in-frame rearrangements only. Such tables lose some clones; where checked, under half of the loss comes from unresolved V genes, and the rest has no known cause. D and trimming were read from the DNA, whereas the V and J calls and clone size are those reported in that table. The table for this sample lists 150,000 to 200,000 clones; 85% to 90% of them were counted only once. The ten largest clonotypes hold roughly 1.9% of the sample.

Of note for this clone: Its antigen has not been determined. Base-call qualities are not available, and no considerably larger clone is one nucleotide away.

This clonotype was sampled from a young woman in good health and CMV-seronegative. The sequence is built from TRBV2 and TRBJ1-2; there is no confident call for the D gene. The sample was PBMCs. This receptor carries the CDR3 CASSHSLTGYTF. The nucleotide sequence reads TGTGCCAGCAGCCACAGCCTAACTGGCTACACCTTC. Outside the CDR3, residues come from the reference TRBV2 and TRBJ1-2 proteins, so the full variable domain is: EPEVTQTPSHQVTQMGQEVILRCVPISNHLYFYWYRQILGQKVEFLVSFYNNEISEKSEIFDDQFSVERPDGSNFTLKIRSTKLEDSAMYFCASSHSLTGYTFGSGTRLTVV.